This T cell receptor (beta chain) was sequenced for a study of breast tumors, draining lymph nodes, adjacent tissues (dated by TCRdb to 2016 to 2017). Study-wide context: The study compared TCR beta repertoires across tumor, adjacent nontumor tissue and axillary lymph nodes from breast cancer patients. In human breast cancer, the study set out to assess how tumor, surrounding tissue and draining lymph node repertoires relate to one another and whether T cells might be exchanged between them.

Here is what the overall study found, with its caveats: A scenario in which most tumor T cells derive from the lymph node and then expand within tumor tissue was judged to be consistent with the data. Tumor and nontumor tissue repertoires were found to be significantly more similar in luminal-like than in basal-like breast cancer. Tumor T-cell repertoires showed less diversity than lymph node repertoires and more diversity than nontumor tissue repertoires, and tumor T-cell repertoires showed preferential V and J gene usage. The conclusion that tumor T cells originate in lymph nodes was framed as consistent with a hypothesis rather than directly demonstrated.

V is pared back by 0 bases and J by 8 bases, with 11 bases lying between the germline termini. Measured from the cysteine to the phenylalanine, the CDR3 is 14 residues long. The sequence is cut down to CDR3 DNA, 42 bases in frame from base 1. Sequences SEHNR (CDR1) and FQNEAQ (CDR2) are obtained from the germline V gene (reference sequence). This clonotype was recorded many times. Its antigen is still unknown. Qualities for individual bases were not recorded, and no much larger clone is one base off. Lymph node samples came from the axillary draining lymph nodes of breast cancer patients. Sequencing took place on an Illumina HiSeq 2000. TCR beta chain libraries were generated by multiplex PCR amplification. The amplified TCR beta chain products were analyzed by high-throughput sequencing. TCRdb's own reprocessing of the public reads used fastp at Q25 and MiXCR and kept productive beta chains. When rows share a CDR3 protein, they turn into one entry using the most common DNA and genes. The sample has some 170,000 distinct CDR3 sequences on record, around 35% of them singletons. 3.8% of the sample comes from the top ten.

Sequencing input: axillary lymph node tissue. The chain uses TRBV7-9 and TRBJ2-1; TRBD2 is a weak D gene call, 5 bases matching. This clonotype originated in a female donor with breast cancer. Some clones in this sample may be carry-over from other donors' samples. The nucleotide sequence is given as TGTGCCAGCAGCTTAGCGACCATGCGGGATGAGCAGTTCTTC. This yields the protein CASSLATMRDEQFF.